Each of the 24 T cell receptor beta chains below was sequenced from the same sample in a study of Ad26.COV2.S vaccination and SARS-CoV-2 variants. Generated by immunoSEQ multiplex PCR, the TCRdb table keeps only in-frame clones and is missing some. Seen here are 430,000 or so clones, 80% to 90% observed once, and the top ten hold over 2%. Treatment noted: around 19 received Ad26.COV2.S at low or high dose, single or two shots; about five received placebo; per-sample allocation not given. Day 63 after the first injection of vaccine or placebo was the sampling time. Sequenced material: peripheral blood, taken in a trial of Ad26.COV2.S vaccine versus placebo. Every receptor here comes from a person between 18 and 60 years old who received the Ad26.COV2.S COVID-19 vaccine or a placebo.

V usage is TRBV3-1 (or the pseudogene TRBV3-2) and J usage is TRBJ2-4; D is ambiguous. Trimming stripped 1 base from V and 0 bases from J, with 7 bases between. The CDR3 is 15 amino acids. Germline CDR1 LGHDT, CDR2 YNNKEL (reference sequence). For the CDR3, the DNA is TGTGCCAGCAGCCAAGCGTCACTAGCCAAAAACATTCAGTACTTC. Amino acids: CASSQASLAKNIQYF.

This rearrangement joins TRBV5-6 to TRBJ1-2, with D possibly matching TRBD1 (6 bases). This CDR3 spans 13 amino acids. Trimming pared 4 bases from V and 7 bases from J, leaving 14 bases between. Germline assignment: CDR1 SGHDT and CDR2 YYEEEE. The chain's CDR3 is CASSNGRGAGYTF. The CDR3 bases are TGTGCCAGCAGCAATGGACGGGGGGCTGGCTACACCTTC. Full variable domain (missing parts from reference TRBV5-6 and TRBJ1-2): DAGVTQSPTHLIKTRGQQVTLRCSPKSGHDTVSWYQQALGQGPQFIFQYYEEEERQRGNFPDRFSGHQFPNYSSELNVNALLLGDSALYLCASSNGRGAGYTFGSGTRLTVV.

As concerns this clone: One end of the junction fails to match germline, which may point to a read error. The chain is built from TRBV11-2 and TRBJ1-1; D not resolved. The length of the CDR3 is 15 residues. CDR1 SGHAT and CDR2 FQNNGV come from the germline V gene. The CDR3 protein is CAGSPRRVMNTEAFF. The CDR3 DNA sequence: TGTGCCGGCAGCCCTAGAAGGGTAATGAACACTGAAGCTTTCTTT.

Only a few counts were recorded for this clone. The chain's CDR3 is CASSGGQRMNTGELFF. CDR3 nucleotide sequence: TGTGCCAGCAGCGGGGGACAGCGGATGAACACCGGGGAGCTGTTTTTT. The chain is built from TRBV9 and TRBJ2-2, with 7 bases matching TRBD1. The J segment lost 1 base and the V segment lost 3 bases, leaving 6 bases of the junction unmatched. The length of the CDR3 is 16 residues. Germline V gives CDR1 SGDLS, CDR2 YYNGEE.

The chain is built from TRBV7-8 and TRBJ2-3; D is possibly TRBD1 (6 bases). The germline V gene has CDR1 SGHVS and CDR2 FQNEAQ. The germline V and J ends were trimmed by 5 bases and 5 bases, with 14 bases remaining between them. This CDR3 is built from 14 residues. The CDR3: CASSLPGAEDTQYF. The CDR3 nucleotides read TGTGCCAGCAGCCTTCCAGGGGCTGAAGATACGCAGTATTTT.

V gene TRBV5-1 combines with J gene TRBJ1-1; D might be TRBD1 (5 bases). The CDR3 has 15 residues. Trimming took 4 bases from V and 2 from J, leaving 15 bases between them. Germline CDR1 SGHRS, CDR2 YFSETQ. CDR3 sequence (DNA): TGCGCCAGCAGCAATGAGCCCGGGGGTAACACTGAAGCTTTCTTT. It codes for CASSNEPGGNTEAFF.

J is TRBJ1-5 and V is TRBV5-6, with 8 bases identical to TRBD1. J lost 7 bases, V lost 4 bases, and 13 bases had no gene match. CDR1 and CDR2 from the germline V gene are SGHDT and YYEEEE. The length of the CDR3 is 16 residues. DNA of the CDR3: TGTGCCAGCAGCATCCGGAGGTTGGCAGGGGGCCAGCCCCAGCATTTT. Protein sequence: CASSIRRLAGGQPQHF.

This clone appeared once. The chain joins TRBV5-4 to TRBJ2-3; tentatively, D is TRBD1 or TRBD2 (5 bases each). CDR3 length: 15 amino acids. Germline V lookup: CDR1 SGHNT, CDR2 YYREEE (reference sequence). Trimming stripped 3 bases from V and 5 bases from J, with 16 bases between. The CDR3 DNA follows: TGTGCCAGCAGCTCGGGACCCACCGTCGAAGATACGCAGTATTTT. It encodes CASSSGPTVEDTQYF. Complete variable domain (other parts from reference TRBV5-4 and TRBJ2-3): ETGVTQSPTHLIKTRGQQVTLRCSSQSGHNTVSWYQQALGQGPQFIFQYYREEENGRGNFPPRFSGLQFPNYSSELNVNALELDDSALYLCASSSGPTVEDTQYFGPGTRLTVL.

The chain employs TRBV11-2 and TRBJ2-7; possibly TRBD2 for D (5 bases). V lost 3 bases to trimming and J lost 1 base, with 19 bases between them. CDR1 SGHAT and CDR2 FQNNGV come from the germline V gene. CDR3 length equals 17 residues. The CDR3 spells CASSFSGSRTPSYEQYF. In nucleotides, the CDR3 is TGTGCCAGCAGCTTTTCGGGGAGCAGGACCCCTTCCTACGAGCAGTACTTC.

The genes are TRBV4-2 and TRBJ1-2; 9 nucleotides align to TRBD1. Germline trimming cut 7 bases from V and 4 bases from J; bases unmatched to any gene: 7. CDR3 length: 14 residues. CDR1 is LGHNA and CDR2 is YNFKEQ in the germline V gene. The CDR3, as DNA: TGTGCCAGCAAGGGGGACAGGGATGTCTATGGCTACACCTTC. Translated, it gives CASKGDRDVYGYTF.

The genes are TRBV3-1 (or the pseudogene TRBV3-2) and TRBJ1-2; TRBD1 is a possible D gene (6 bases). This CDR3 is 14 amino acids long. From germline, CDR1 is LGHDT and CDR2 YNNKEL (reference sequence). V shed 1 base and J shed 4 bases, with 10 bases lying between them. Written as DNA, the CDR3 is TGTGCCAGCAGCCAAGGGACAGCGTCCTATGGCTACACCTTC. This sequence encodes CASSQGTASYGYTF.

The chain links TRBV29-1 to TRBJ1-1; D call uncertain. CDR1 is SQVTM and CDR2 is ANQGSEA in the germline V gene. Trimming pared 4 bases from V and 3 bases from J, leaving 12 bases between. The CDR3 sequence is 13 residues long. This CDR3 is CSVGAYGDTEAFF. The CDR3 DNA reads TGCAGCGTTGGCGCTTATGGGGACACTGAAGCTTTCTTT.

The V call is TRBV5-1, the J call TRBJ2-7; possibly TRBD1 or TRBD2 for D (5 bases each). Germline CDR1 reads SGHRS; CDR2 reads YFSETQ. CDR3 size: 15 residues. Trimming took off 4 bases at V and 0 bases at J, with 14 bases between the two ends. The CDR3 DNA reads as TGCGCCAGCAGCCGCGTGGGGACCCTCTCCTACGAGCAGTACTTC. Translated, it gives CASSRVGTLSYEQYF.

The chain has TRBV6-2 or TRBV6-3 and TRBJ1-2; no clear D. With 3 bases removed from V and 5 bases from J, the gap between germline ends came to 7 bases. This CDR3 region has 12 residues. Germline lookup yields CDR1 MNHEY and CDR2 SVGEGT. CDR3 protein: CASSYSGYGYTF. The CDR3 DNA reads TGTGCCAGCAGTTATTCGGGGTATGGCTACACCTTC.

This chain connects TRBV5-1 to TRBJ2-1, with D maybe TRBD2 (6 bases). CDR3 length equals 15 residues. The V gene lost 2 bases and the J gene lost 5 bases, with 14 bases spanning the gap. Germline CDR1 and CDR2: SGHRS and YFSETQ. The CDR3 bases are TGCGCCAGCAGCTTCACCGGGACTGGACACAATGAGCAGTTCTTC. Its translation: CASSFTGTGHNEQFF.

This rearrangement joins TRBV3-1 (or the pseudogene TRBV3-2) to TRBJ2-1; TRBD2 matches at 7 bases. CDR3 length: 13 amino acids. The ends lost 1 base at V and 15 bases at J; junction bases unmatched: 9. Germline CDR1 reads LGHDT; CDR2 reads YNNKEL (reference sequence). CDR3 DNA: TGTGCCAGCAGCCAAGCGACCAGCGGGGAAGCGTTCTTC. Translated, it gives CASSQATSGEAFF.

J is TRBJ2-1 and V is TRBV5-8, with D unresolved. This CDR3 is 13 amino acids long. The ends were cut back, 1 base at V and 3 bases at J, with 5 bases in the middle. CDR1 is SGHTS and CDR2 is YDEGEE in the germline V gene. CDR3 bases: TGTGCCAGCAGCTTGTCGGGCTACAATGAGCAGTTCTTC. Translation: CASSLSGYNEQFF.

The chain combines TRBV29-1 with TRBJ1-4; 9 bases align to TRBD1. The ends lost 7 bases at V and 5 bases at J; junction bases unmatched: 11. Germline values: CDR1 SQVTM, CDR2 ANQGSEA. The CDR3 totals 15 residues. The CDR3 region is CSGRGQGWGNEKLFF. In DNA form, the CDR3 reads TGCAGCGGGAGGGGACAGGGATGGGGAAATGAAAAACTGTTTTTT.

The V and J genes are TRBV27 and TRBJ1-5; D not resolved. The germline CDR1 and CDR2 sequences are MNHEY and SMNVEV (reference sequence). V lost 2 bases to trimming and J lost 6 bases, with 8 bases between them. The CDR3 covers 13 residues. CDR3 in amino acids: CASSLSNGQPQHF. The CDR3 DNA is TGTGCCAGCAGTTTAAGCAATGGTCAGCCCCAGCATTTT.

This clone showed up many times. The chain employs TRBV6-2 or TRBV6-3 and TRBJ1-5, with 8 nucleotides matching TRBD1. Germline CDR1 and CDR2: MNHEY and SVGEGT. CDR3 length: 15 amino acids. The trim removed 2 bases at V and 8 bases at J, leaving 8 bases unmatched. In nucleotides, the CDR3 is TGTGCCAGCAGTTACCAGCGCAGGGGGCGTGAGCCCCAGCATTTT. It encodes CASSYQRRGREPQHF.

This clone was seen more than once but under ten times. The chain is built from TRBV6-6 and TRBJ2-7, with D hard to call. Trimming shortened V by 6 bases and J by 3 bases, and 15 bases separated the two germline ends. The CDR3 sequence is 14 residues long. Germline V gives CDR1 MNHNY, CDR2 SVGAGI (reference sequence). This CDR3 reads CASSAQPGFYEQYF. The CDR3 coding sequence is TGTGCCAGCAGCGCCCAGCCGGGCTTCTACGAGCAGTACTTC.

This clone was seen once. This chain connects TRBV6-5 to TRBJ2-5, with D maybe TRBD1 (5 bases). Germline lookup yields CDR1 MNHEY and CDR2 SVGAGI. Trimming stripped 0 bases from V and 5 bases from J, with 10 bases between. The length of the CDR3 is 14 residues. The CDR3 DNA reads as TGTGCCAGCAGTTACTCGACCAGGGCGGAGACCCAGTACTTC. Its translation is CASSYSTRAETQYF.

The chain links TRBV6-1 to TRBJ2-2, with 8 bases lining up with TRBD2. Germline V gives CDR1 MNHNS, CDR2 SASEGT. CDR3 length equals 16 residues. V shed 2 bases, J shed 0 bases, and the junction held 2 bases outside the gene matches. The CDR3 here is CASSESGGANTGELFF. DNA for the CDR3: TGTGCCAGCAGTGAATCGGGGGGGGCGAACACCGGGGAGCTGTTTTTT.

The chain uses TRBV25-1 and TRBJ1-2; unclear D gene. The CDR3 runs to 11 residues. CDR1 MGHDK and CDR2 SYGVNS come from the germline V gene. The ends were cut back, 4 bases at V and 1 base at J, with 1 base in the middle. The CDR3 DNA reads as TGTGCCAGCAGTGTTAACTATGGCTACACCTTC. Protein: CASSVNYGYTF.